The 26 T cell receptor beta chains given below trace back to one sample, sequenced in a study of blood T cell repertoires in COVID-19. Sequencing was performed with immunoSEQ multiplex PCR; in TCRdb, only in-frame clones are kept and a portion is missing. The sample shows around 87,000 clones, around four fifths of them seen only once. Sequenced: peripheral blood. These receptor sequences come from a human donor in a cohort sampled during active COVID-19.

V usage is TRBV18 and J usage is TRBJ2-1; unclear D gene. The CDR3 is 12 amino acids. The V gene's germline CDR1 is KGHSH and CDR2 LQKENI. Between the trimmed V and J ends, which lost 0 bases and 9 bases, there was a span of 6 bases. CDR3: CASSPPSVEQFF. CDR3 in DNA: TGTGCCAGCTCACCACCGAGCGTTGAGCAGTTCTTC.

This chain uses TRBV4-1 with TRBJ1-1; possible D gene TRBD1, 5 bases. The CDR3 is 16 residues long. CDR1 is MGHRA and CDR2 is YSYEKL in the germline V gene. V gave up 0 bases and J gave up 4 bases, with 15 bases separating them. CDR3 sequence: CASSQDRALMGTEAFF. DNA for the CDR3: TGCGCCAGCAGCCAAGACAGGGCCCTTATGGGCACTGAAGCTTTCTTT.

This clone came up once. CDR3 sequence (DNA): TGTGCCAGCAGTTTGGCGGGGCTCGGCCAAGAGACCCAGTACTTC. It is translated as CASSLAGLGQETQYF. The chain couples TRBV28 to TRBJ2-5; TRBD2 might be the D (6 bases). The CDR3 runs to 15 residues. Germline V gene sequence: CDR1 MDHEN, CDR2 SYDVKM. The V gene lost 3 bases and the J gene lost 1 base, with 12 bases spanning the gap.

This chain joins TRBV5-1 and TRBJ2-2; 9 bases align to TRBD2. Looked up from germline, CDR1 is SGHRS and CDR2 is YFSETQ. Trimming cost V 0 bases and J 4 bases; bases outside gene matches: 7. The CDR3 runs to 17 residues. The CDR3, as DNA: TGCGCCAGCAGCTTGGGTTTAGCGGGAGTGGGCACCGGGGAGCTGTTTTTT. This encodes CASSLGLAGVGTGELFF. The entire variable domain, with the rest obtained from reference TRBV5-1 and TRBJ2-2, is as follows: KAGVTQTPRYLIKTRGQQVTLSCSPISGHRSVSWYQQTPGQGLQFLFEYFSETQRNKGNFPGRFSGRQFSNSRSEMNVSTLELGDSALYLCASSLGLAGVGTGELFFGEGSRLTVL.

The chain combines TRBV12-5 with TRBJ2-1; the D gene is possibly TRBD1 (5 bases). The CDR3 contains 20 residues. Germline V gene data show CDR1 as LGHNT and CDR2 as FRNRAP. The V end lost 1 base, the J end lost 4 bases, and 26 bases lay between the germline ends. CDR3 loop: CASGLDTRKTDTLGYNEQFF. CDR3 nucleotides: TGTGCTAGTGGTTTGGATACCAGAAAAACGGACACCCTGGGATACAATGAGCAGTTCTTC.

This chain connects TRBV28 to TRBJ1-5; a weak D match, TRBD1 (5 bases). CDR1 is MDHEN, CDR2 SYDVKM, per germline. This CDR3 contains 16 residues. The V and J ends lost 3 bases and 0 bases respectively, with 12 bases between them. The CDR3 coding sequence is TGTGCCAGCAGTTTTATAGGACAATTTAGCAATCAGCCCCAGCATTTT. It translates to CASSFIGQFSNQPQHF.

The V and J genes are TRBV14 and TRBJ2-2; 13 nucleotides line up with TRBD2. V dropped 3 bases and J dropped 6; count of bases not matched to a gene: 7. The CDR3 is 17 residues long. Germline V lookup: CDR1 SGHDN, CDR2 FVKESK. The CDR3 bases are TGTGCCAGCAGCCAGCCCGGACTAGCGGGAGTCCCCGGGGAGCTGTTTTTT. It codes for CASSQPGLAGVPGELFF.

The chain employs TRBV7-2 and TRBJ1-2; TRBD1 might be the D (6 bases). Germline V gene data show CDR1 as SGHTA and CDR2 as FQGNSA. V was cut by 5 bases and J by 7 bases, with 20 bases left in between. The CDR3 has 15 amino acids. The CDR3 loop is CASSPRDTASFGYTF. In DNA, the CDR3 is TGTGCCAGCAGCCCCCGGGACACCGCCTCTTTTGGCTACACCTTC.

The V call is TRBV7-9, the J call TRBJ1-6, with no clear D. V shed 3 bases and J shed 8 bases, with 14 bases lying between them. The CDR3 runs to 15 residues. Germline lookup yields CDR1 SEHNR and CDR2 FQNEAQ (reference sequence). CDR3 sequence (DNA): TGTGCCAGCAGCTTGAGAGGGATCTCTGATTCACCCCTCCACTTT. Amino acid sequence: CASSLRGISDSPLHF.

The rearrangement links TRBV9 to TRBJ1-1; tentatively, D is TRBD1 (6 bases). V shed 3 bases and J shed 4 bases, with 16 bases lying between them. CDR3 size: 15 residues. Germline CDR1 reads SGDLS; CDR2 reads YYNGEE. In DNA form, the CDR3 reads TGTGCCAGCAGCGCGCTAGGGACAAGGGTCACTGAAGCTTTCTTT. This encodes CASSALGTRVTEAFF.

The CDR3 region is CASSAAKTGRTHEQYF. The CDR3 DNA is TGTGCCAGCAGCGCAGCTAAGACAGGGAGGACCCACGAGCAGTACTTC. This chain links TRBV5-4 with TRBJ2-7; perhaps TRBD1 as D (7 bases). The CDR3 is 16 amino acids. Germline-derived CDR1 and CDR2 are SGHNT and YYREEE (reference sequence). V gave up 4 bases and J gave up 5 bases, with 22 bases separating them.

The chain links TRBV18 to TRBJ2-1; 7 positions agree with TRBD1. The germline CDR1 and CDR2 sequences are KGHSH and LQKENI. The CDR3 is made up of 16 amino acids. V shed 2 bases and J 5 bases; nucleotides not matched to a gene: 9. In DNA form, the CDR3 reads TGTGCCAGCTCACCAATCGGGACAGTTTTTAACAATGAGCAGTTCTTC. Translated: CASSPIGTVFNNEQFF.

The chain has TRBV10-2 and TRBJ1-5; D not resolved. CDR1 WSHSY and CDR2 SAAADI come from the germline V gene. The V end was cut by 3 bases, the J end by 0 bases, with 6 bases between. This CDR3 region has 14 residues. CDR3 in DNA: TGCGCCAGCAGTGACCTGTTTAGCAATCAGCCCCAGCATTTT. Translating it yields CASSDLFSNQPQHF.

V and J are TRBV3-1 (or the pseudogene TRBV3-2) and TRBJ2-1, with 7 bases identical to TRBD2. With 2 bases clipped from V and 4 bases from J, the junction kept 8 bases outside the gene matches. The CDR3 spans 16 residues. Germline loops: CDR1 LGHDT, CDR2 YNNKEL (reference sequence). Written as DNA, the CDR3 is TGTGCCAGCAGCCAACCCAGGACGGGAGGTTACAATGAGCAGTTCTTC. Translated, it gives CASSQPRTGGYNEQFF.

The chain links TRBV5-8 to TRBJ1-1; D gene ambiguous. V dropped 4 bases and J dropped 0 bases, with 10 bases sitting between them. Germline V gene lookup returns CDR1 SGHTS and CDR2 YDEGEE. The CDR3 has 14 amino acids. The CDR3 DNA reads as TGTGCCAGCAGCATGAGGAACATGAACACTGAAGCTTTCTTT. As protein: CASSMRNMNTEAFF.

The chain carries TRBV3-1 (or the pseudogene TRBV3-2) and TRBJ2-5; 13 positions agree with TRBD2. The V gene end was trimmed by 0 bases and the J gene end by 4 bases; junction bases not matched to a gene: 5. CDR1 is LGHDT and CDR2 is YNNKEL in the germline V gene (reference sequence). CDR3 size: 17 residues. The CDR3 loop is CASSQDGLAGAGETQYF. DNA of the CDR3: TGTGCCAGCAGCCAAGATGGACTAGCGGGAGCTGGAGAGACCCAGTACTTC.

The chain joins TRBV15 to TRBJ2-7; TRBD1 might be the D (6 bases). This CDR3 has 13 residues. The V gene's germline CDR1 is LNHNV and CDR2 YYDKDF (reference sequence). V was pared by 9 bases and J by 5 bases, with 17 bases between. CDR3 in DNA: TGTGCCACTTCGCGACAGGAGTTCGACGAGCAGTACTTC. The encoded protein is CATSRQEFDEQYF.

The chain links TRBV7-9 to TRBJ2-5, with D uncertain. The CDR3 loop spans 13 amino acids. Germline CDR1 reads SEHNR; CDR2 reads FQNEAQ (reference sequence). V lost 1 base to trimming and J lost 6 bases, with 9 bases between them. CDR3: CASSLGSVKTQYF. The CDR3, as DNA: TGTGCCAGCAGCTTAGGATCGGTAAAGACCCAGTACTTC.

The chain employs TRBV10-2 and TRBJ1-2, with 7 bases matching TRBD1. Trimming at V came to 5 bases and at J to 3 bases, leaving 3 bases not matched to a gene. This CDR3 is 13 amino acids long. Germline CDR1 is WSHSY and CDR2 is SAAADI. The CDR3 region has the DNA TGCGCCAGCAGTACTCAGGGGGACTATGGCTACACCTTC. Protein sequence: CASSTQGDYGYTF.

This chain connects TRBV5-1 to TRBJ2-1; TRBD2 matches at 7 bases. With 0 bases clipped from V and 6 bases from J, the junction kept 9 bases outside the gene matches. Per the germline V gene, CDR1 is SGHRS and CDR2 is YFSETQ. This CDR3 comprises 16 residues. CDR3 region: CASSLGLAGEINEQFF. Here the CDR3 DNA reads TGCGCCAGCAGCTTGGGACTCGCGGGGGAGATCAATGAGCAGTTCTTC.

The chain employs TRBV2 and TRBJ1-2; D is possibly TRBD1 (5 bases). The CDR3 has 12 amino acids. Germline loops: CDR1 SNHLY, CDR2 FYNNEI. Trimming pared 7 bases from V and 7 bases from J, leaving 13 bases between. CDR3 residues: CASTSGGGGYTF. The CDR3 DNA reads as TGTGCCAGCACCTCTGGGGGGGGTGGCTACACCTTC. Based on the CDR3 plus reference TRBV2 and TRBJ1-2, the full variable domain is EPEVTQTPSHQVTQMGQEVILRCVPISNHLYFYWYRQILGQKVEFLVSFYNNEISEKSEIFDDQFSVERPDGSNFTLKIRSTKLEDSAMYFCASTSGGGGYTFGSGTRLTVV.

V and J are TRBV7-8 and TRBJ1-3; D perhaps matches TRBD1 (6 bases). Between the trimmed V and J ends, which lost 5 bases and 3 bases, there was a span of 20 bases. Germline loops: CDR1 SGHVS, CDR2 FQNEAQ. CDR3 length: 17 residues. CDR3: CASSPRWAPGVGNTIYF. CDR3 nucleotide sequence: TGTGCCAGCAGCCCACGCTGGGCCCCAGGGGTTGGAAACACCATATATTTT.

This clone is a singleton in its sample. The chain employs TRBV29-1 and TRBJ2-5; D not resolved. With 4 bases removed from V and 4 bases from J, the gap between germline ends came to 19 bases. Germline loops: CDR1 SQVTM, CDR2 ANQGSEA. This CDR3 contains 15 residues. The CDR3 sequence: CSVVTARKDSETQYF. As DNA, the CDR3 is TGCAGCGTTGTCACGGCGAGGAAGGATTCAGAGACCCAGTACTTC.

The rearrangement uses TRBV5-4 and TRBJ1-1; 8 nucleotides line up with TRBD1. This CDR3 has 14 residues. The J segment lost 2 bases and the V segment lost 5 bases, leaving 5 bases of the junction unmatched. From germline, CDR1 is SGHNT and CDR2 YYREEE (reference sequence). The CDR3 loop is CASRTGQDNTEAFF. The CDR3 nucleotides read TGTGCCAGCAGGACGGGACAGGATAACACTGAAGCTTTCTTT.

The J gene is TRBJ1-2, the V gene TRBV28; D ambiguous. V lost 11 bases, J lost 4 bases, and 14 bases lay in between. The CDR3 totals 12 residues. Per the germline V gene, CDR1 is MDHEN and CDR2 is SYDVKM. CDR3 sequence: CACSHLVYGYTF. CDR3 coding DNA: TGTGCCTGCTCCCACCTAGTCTATGGCTACACCTTC.

The chain recombines TRBV27 with TRBJ2-7, with D possibly TRBD2 on 5 matching bases. CDR1 MNHEY and CDR2 SMNVEV come from the germline V gene (reference sequence). Deletions cut 6 bases from V and 4 bases from J, with 19 bases between. This CDR3 has 15 residues. The CDR3 is CASSPFRVTGYEQYF. In DNA form, the CDR3 reads TGTGCCAGCAGCCCATTCCGGGTCACGGGGTACGAGCAGTACTTC.